The rows below give T cell receptor beta chains drawn from one sample of a study of radiotherapy plus CTLA-4 blockade in lung cancer. Clones were sequenced by immunoSEQ multiplex PCR, and TCRdb holds only the in-frame ones, with some missing. The sample records tens of thousands of clones, roughly three quarters being singletons. Material: peripheral blood, obtained from a patient treated with radiotherapy plus ipilimumab. These TCRs come from a human donor with non-small cell lung cancer whose response to radiotherapy plus ipilimumab could not be evaluated. Some clones in this sample may be carry-over from other donors' samples. CDR3s include the opening cysteine and the closing phenylalanine or tryptophan. Each record gives: J gene, V gene, clone size, D gene, CDR3 protein, CDR3 DNA. The D gene is left open where the match is weak. The size of a clone is reported for some rows only, either as once, few or many, or as a class for expanded clones.

TRBJ2-2 | TRBV28 | once | - | CASSLLETGELFF | TGTGCCAGCAGTTTACTAGAAACCGGGGAGCTGTTTTTT
TRBJ2-1 | TRBV10-3 | - | TRBD2 | CAISDGRGSEQFF | TGTGCCATCAGTGATGGGCGGGGGAGTGAGCAGTTCTTC
TRBJ2-6 | TRBV5-1 | few | - | CASSLGAIFSGANVLTF | TGCGCCAGCAGCTTGGGGGCGATATTCTCTGGGGCCAACGTCCTGACTTTC
TRBJ1-5 | TRBV28 | - | - | CASSLITGKAWNQPQHF | TGTGCCAGCAGTTTAATAACAGGGAAGGCGTGGAATCAGCCCCAGCATTTT
TRBJ1-3 | TRBV18 | few | - | CASSPAGNSGNTIYF | TGTGCCAGCTCACCAGCAGGGAACTCTGGAAACACCATATATTTT
TRBJ1-1 | TRBV18 | many | - | CASSLGQQPNTEAFF | TGTGCCAGCTCACTTGGACAGCAACCGAACACTGAAGCTTTCTTT
TRBJ1-4 | TRBV2 | - | - | CASRAPGNEKLFF | TGTGCCAGCAGAGCACCAGGGAATGAAAAACTGTTTTTT
TRBJ1-1 | TRBV7-2 | - | - | CASSLVPGTEAFF | TGTGCCAGCAGCTTAGTCCCAGGCACTGAAGCTTTCTTT
TRBJ1-1 | TRBV18 | - | TRBD1 | CASSLLLTGGDTEAFF | TGTGCCAGCTCACTTCTCCTGACAGGGGGGGACACTGAAGCTTTCTTT
TRBJ1-2 | TRBV5-4 | - | TRBD1 | CASSLVGTGDGYGYTF | TGTGCCAGCAGCTTGGTGGGGACAGGGGACGGCTATGGCTACACCTTC
TRBJ1-1 | TRBV7-9 | medium-sized | - | CASSDQAVNTEAFF | TGTGCCAGCAGCGACCAGGCCGTAAACACTGAAGCTTTCTTT
TRBJ1-4 | TRBV6-1 | - | - | CASTGGPGGEKLFF | TGTGCCAGCACCGGAGGGCCTGGGGGGGAAAAACTGTTTTTT
TRBJ2-1 | TRBV9 | few | TRBD1 | CASSPTGAEQFF | TGTGCCAGCAGCCCGACAGGGGCTGAGCAGTTCTTC
TRBJ2-1 | TRBV5-1 | - | TRBD1 | CASSLAGGRYYNEQFF | TGCGCCAGCAGCTTGGCAGGGGGTCGTTACTACAATGAGCAGTTCTTC
TRBJ2-7 | TRBV7-2 | - | TRBD1 | CASSAHGTATYEQYF | TGTGCCAGCAGCGCCCACGGGACAGCTACCTACGAGCAGTACTTC
TRBJ1-6 | TRBV5-1 | few | TRBD1 | CASSSGTGNNSPLHF | TGCGCCAGCAGCTCCGGGACAGGGAATAATTCACCCCTCCACTTT
TRBJ1-1 | TRBV4-1 | - | - | CASSQGAQGWTEAFF | TGCGCCAGCAGCCAAGGCGCACAGGGTTGGACTGAAGCTTTCTTT
TRBJ2-7 | TRBV6-1 | - | - | CASRTGGQSYEQYF | TGTGCCAGCAGGACCGGCGGACAGTCCTACGAGCAGTACTTC
TRBJ2-7 | TRBV5-1 | - | - | CASSPDRVYEQYF | TGCGCCAGCAGCCCGGACAGAGTCTACGAGCAGTACTTC
TRBJ1-6 | TRBV27 | - | - | CASSLSSQGNSPLHF | TGTGCCAGCAGTTTATCGAGTCAGGGTAATTCACCCCTCCACTTT
TRBJ2-7 | TRBV28 | - | TRBD1 | CASTLSDREGEQYF | TGTGCCAGCACCCTCTCCGACAGGGAAGGCGAGCAGTACTTC
TRBJ2-7 | TRBV5-1 | once | - | CASRTAGNSNEQYF | TGCGCCAGCAGGACGGCGGGGAATTCTAACGAGCAGTACTTC
TRBJ1-1 | TRBV6-5 | few | - | CASSQGLPGTEAFF | TGTGCCAGCTCGCAGGGACTTCCGGGCACTGAAGCTTTCTTT
TRBJ2-7 | TRBV29-1 | - | TRBD1 | CSVGGTGYEQYF | TGCAGCGTGGGGGGGACAGGGTACGAGCAGTACTTC
TRBJ1-6 | TRBV7-2 | few | - | CASSLRSGNSPLHF | TGTGCCAGCAGCCTTAGATCAGGGAATTCACCCCTCCACTTT
TRBJ2-3 | TRBV10-3 | - | TRBD2 | CAIEPGGAANTQYF | TGTGCCATCGAACCCGGGGGGGCCGCAAATACGCAGTATTTT
TRBJ2-7 | TRBV10-3 | - | TRBD1 | CAIRDPGQTYEQYF | TGTGCCATCAGGGACCCGGGACAGACCTACGAGCAGTACTTC
TRBJ1-2 | TRBV6-5 | - | TRBD1 | CASSAARTGGMGYTF | TGTGCCAGCAGCGCGGCCCGGACAGGGGGAATGGGCTACACCTTC
TRBJ1-2 | TRBV27 | - | - | CASSPSGGDNYGYTF | TGTGCCAGCAGTCCCTCGGGAGGGGATAACTATGGCTACACCTTC
TRBJ1-2 | TRBV5-4 | few | - | CASSKGQLQNYGYTF | TGTGCCAGCAGCAAGGGACAATTACAGAACTATGGCTACACCTTC
TRBJ2-1 | TRBV6-5 | - | TRBD1 | CASVRTGSSYNEQFF | TGTGCCAGCGTCCGGACAGGGAGCTCCTACAATGAGCAGTTCTTC
TRBJ2-3 | TRBV7-9 | - | TRBD2 | CASSPGTSGRTDTQYF | TGTGCCAGCAGCCCCGGGACTAGCGGCCGCACAGATACGCAGTATTTT
TRBJ2-3 | TRBV18 | - | - | CASSPRLDTQYF | TGTGCCAGCTCTCCCCGACTGGATACGCAGTATTTT
TRBJ2-7 | TRBV29-1 | once | TRBD1 | CSVVDRFYEQYF | TGCAGCGTTGTGGACAGGTTCTACGAGCAGTACTTC
TRBJ2-1 | TRBV19 | once | TRBD2 | CASSRLAGGFYNEQFF | TGTGCCAGTAGTAGACTAGCGGGGGGTTTTTACAATGAGCAGTTCTTC
TRBJ1-2 | TRBV15 | few | TRBD1 | CATSRDNRGNGYTF | TGTGCCACCAGCAGAGATAACAGGGGAAATGGCTACACCTTC
TRBJ2-1 | TRBV10-3 | - | TRBD1 | CAISNQGAGEQFF | TGTGCCATCAGTAACCAGGGGGCGGGTGAGCAGTTCTTC
TRBJ2-7 | TRBV6-5 | - | - | CASRGTGFYEQYF | TGTGCCAGCAGGGGAACAGGGTTCTACGAGCAGTACTTC
TRBJ1-6 | TRBV5-1 | - | TRBD1 | CASSLRADRGDSPLHF | TGCGCCAGCAGCCTCCGGGCTGACAGGGGCGATTCACCCCTCCACTTT
TRBJ2-2 | TRBV5-6 | - | - | CASSLRQGTSGELFF | TGTGCCAGCAGCTTGAGGCAGGGGACCTCCGGGGAGCTGTTTTTT
TRBJ1-4 | TRBV27 | - | TRBD1 | CASRSDRGNEKLFF | TGTGCCAGCAGGTCCGACAGGGGTAATGAAAAACTGTTTTTT
TRBJ2-3 | TRBV7-2 | - | TRBD2 | CASSRPGTSADTQYF | TGTGCCAGCAGCCGTCCCGGGACTAGTGCAGATACGCAGTATTTT
TRBJ1-1 | TRBV7-9 | - | - | CASRADGWIAEAFF | TGTGCCAGCAGAGCCGACGGGTGGATAGCTGAAGCTTTCTTT
TRBJ1-2 | TRBV4-1 | - | - | CASSQERGRDYGYTF | TGCGCCAGCAGCCAAGAAAGGGGTAGGGACTATGGCTACACCTTC
TRBJ1-3 | TRBV5-1 | - | - | CASSSIGGDGNTIYF | TGCGCCAGCAGCTCGATTGGAGGAGATGGAAACACCATATATTTT
TRBJ2-7 | TRBV9 | - | - | CASSVGGGDYEQYF | TGTGCCAGCAGCGTAGGGGGCGGGGACTACGAGCAGTACTTC
TRBJ2-1 | TRBV27 | - | - | CASSLSGTLSYNEQFF | TGTGCCAGCAGTTTAAGTGGGACACTCTCCTACAATGAGCAGTTCTTC
TRBJ2-7 | TRBV5-5 | - | TRBD1 | CASSLRGTGPYEQYF | TGTGCCAGCAGCTTGAGGGGGACAGGACCCTACGAGCAGTACTTC
TRBJ1-1 | TRBV6-5 | once | TRBD1 | CASSSPTGGTEAFF | TGTGCCAGCAGTTCACCTACAGGGGGCACCGAAGCTTTCTTT
TRBJ2-1 | TRBV4-3 | - | TRBD2 | CASSQDSGGSGDNEQFF | TGCGCCAGCAGCCAAGATTCCGGAGGAAGCGGGGACAATGAGCAGTTCTTC
TRBJ1-3 | TRBV18 | few | TRBD1 | CASSLRTGPRDGNTIYF | TGTGCCAGCTCACTCAGGACAGGACCAAGGGATGGAAACACCATATATTTT
TRBJ2-1 | TRBV7-2 | - | - | CASSPQDWNEQFF | TGTGCCAGCAGCCCCCAGGACTGGAATGAGCAGTTCTTC